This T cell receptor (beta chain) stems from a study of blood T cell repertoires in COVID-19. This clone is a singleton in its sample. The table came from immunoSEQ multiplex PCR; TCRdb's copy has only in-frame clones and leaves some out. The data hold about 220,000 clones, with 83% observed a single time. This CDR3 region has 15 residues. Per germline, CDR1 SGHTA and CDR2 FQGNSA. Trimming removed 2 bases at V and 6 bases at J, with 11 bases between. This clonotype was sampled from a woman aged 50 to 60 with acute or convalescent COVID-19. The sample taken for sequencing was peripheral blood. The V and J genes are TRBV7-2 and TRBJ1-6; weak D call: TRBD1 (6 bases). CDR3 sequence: CASSLLGQLNSPLHF. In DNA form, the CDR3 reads TGTGCCAGCAGCTTATTAGGACAGCTTAATTCACCCCTCCACTTT.